Presented here are 20 T cell receptor beta chains from one specimen sequenced in a study of control samples from healthy donors and cancer patients. Profiled with immunoSEQ multiplex PCR; TCRdb holds only in-frame clones, not every one. The sample records about 140,000 clones, 70% to 90% being singletons. The sample was blood. These receptors originate from a woman in her twenties or thirties in good health.

V gene TRBV3-1 (or the pseudogene TRBV3-2) combines with J gene TRBJ2-5; D is perhaps TRBD1 (5 bases). The CDR3 has 13 amino acids. The V and J ends lost 3 bases and 3 bases respectively, with 8 bases between them. Germline loops: CDR1 LGHDT, CDR2 YNNKEL (reference sequence). DNA for the CDR3: TGTGCCAGCAGCCACTGGGGCGAAGAGACCCAGTACTTC. Its protein product is CASSHWGEETQYF.

This clone was counted once. V and J are TRBV3-1 (or the pseudogene TRBV3-2) and TRBJ2-2; D is perhaps TRBD1 or TRBD2 (5 bases each). The CDR3 covers 15 residues. V lost 1 base, J lost 2 bases, and 8 bases lay in between. Germline CDR1 is LGHDT and CDR2 is YNNKEL (reference sequence). CDR3 in DNA: TGTGCCAGCAGCCAAGGGGGGATCAACACCGGGGAGCTGTTTTTT. As protein: CASSQGGINTGELFF.

The rearrangement links TRBV20-1 to TRBJ1-1; no definite D call. This CDR3 comprises 13 residues. Per germline, CDR1 DFQATT and CDR2 SNEGSKA (reference sequence). Trimming removed 3 bases from V and 8 bases from J, with 16 bases in between. The DNA of the CDR3 is TGCAGTGCTAGTCTTGGAGGCCGATTAGAAGCTTTCTTT. It translates to CSASLGGRLEAFF.

This clone has a single count. The chain uses TRBV30 and TRBJ2-1; D not resolved. The CDR3 is 14 amino acids. CDR1 is GTSNPN and CDR2 is SVGIG in the germline V gene (reference sequence). V was cut by 2 bases and J by 0 bases, with 8 bases left in between. The CDR3 loop reads CAWSSGLSYNEQFF. CDR3 bases: TGTGCCTGGAGTTCAGGTCTCTCCTACAATGAGCAGTTCTTC.

The chain joins TRBV6-5 to TRBJ2-7; D is unclear. Trimming pared 0 bases from V and 6 bases from J, leaving 15 bases between. The CDR3 has 15 residues. CDR1 is MNHEY and CDR2 is SVGAGI in the germline V gene. The DNA for the CDR3 is TGTGCCAGCAGTTACTCGAGTGGGATCTTCCGCGAGCAGTACTTC. Residues: CASSYSSGIFREQYF.

The chain combines TRBV5-6 with TRBJ2-7; 9 bases agree with TRBD1. V was clipped by 4 bases and J by 2 bases; unmatched bases: 1. The germline V gene has CDR1 SGHDT and CDR2 YYEEEE. The CDR3 is 13 amino acids. The CDR3 DNA is TGTGCCAGCAGCGGGACAGGGCCCTACGAGCAGTACTTC. Translation: CASSGTGPYEQYF.

The rearrangement links TRBV19 to TRBJ1-5, with D perhaps matching TRBD1 (5 bases). With 5 bases removed from V and 0 bases from J, the gap between germline ends came to 20 bases. There are 18 residues in the CDR3. The germline V gene encodes CDR1 LNHDA and CDR2 SQIVND (reference sequence). CDR3: CASSRDPRRGYSNQPQHF. In nucleotides, the CDR3 is TGTGCCAGTAGTCGTGACCCCCGGAGGGGATATAGCAATCAGCCCCAGCATTTT.

This chain links TRBV10-1 with TRBJ1-1, with 10 bases identical to TRBD1. CDR1 WNHNN and CDR2 SYGVQD come from the germline V gene (reference sequence). V dropped 8 bases and J dropped 3; count of bases not matched to a gene: 0. The CDR3 has 12 residues. For the CDR3, the DNA is TGCGCCAGCGGGACAGGGGACACTGAAGCTTTCTTT. Translation gives CASGTGDTEAFF.

The chain recombines TRBV7-9 with TRBJ2-7; the D gene is possibly TRBD2 (6 bases). V was trimmed by 0 bases and J by 4 bases, leaving 10 bases between them. The CDR3 is made up of 14 amino acids. Germline CDR1 reads SEHNR; CDR2 reads FQNEAQ (reference sequence). The chain's CDR3 is CASSLAAGGYEQYF. CDR3 DNA sequence: TGTGCCAGCAGCTTAGCGGCAGGAGGGTACGAGCAGTACTTC.

The chain links TRBV6-5 to TRBJ1-1, with D possibly being TRBD1 (5 bases). V was clipped by 6 bases and J by 4 bases, with 12 bases between them. The CDR3 totals 13 residues. Germline values: CDR1 MNHEY, CDR2 SVGAGI. CDR3 DNA sequence: TGTGCCAGCAGCGTCCGGGGGTCCACTGAAGCTTTCTTT. Protein product: CASSVRGSTEAFF.

The chain recombines TRBV4-1 with TRBJ2-1; possibly TRBD2 for D (5 bases). Trimming shortened V by 7 bases and J by 3 bases, and 19 bases separated the two germline ends. The CDR3 contains 16 residues. Per germline, CDR1 MGHRA and CDR2 YSYEKL. This chain's CDR3 is CASTSNILAHYNEQFF. The CDR3 region has the DNA TGCGCCAGCACCTCCAATATCCTAGCCCACTACAATGAGCAGTTCTTC.

V gene TRBV30 combines with J gene TRBJ1-2; the match to TRBD1 covers 7 bases. V shed 4 bases, J shed 8 bases, and the junction held 13 bases outside the gene matches. In germline, CDR1 is GTSNPN, CDR2 SVGIG (reference sequence). CDR3 length: 14 amino acids. The CDR3 sequence: CAWNWGQGGGGYTF. CDR3 in DNA: TGTGCCTGGAACTGGGGTCAGGGGGGTGGAGGCTACACCTTC.

The V gene is TRBV7-9, the J gene TRBJ1-3; D is uncertain. The length of the CDR3 is 13 residues. Germline loops: CDR1 SEHNR, CDR2 FQNEAQ (reference sequence). The ends were cut back, 1 base at V and 4 bases at J, with 5 bases in the middle. DNA for the CDR3: TGTGCCAGCAGCTTAGTTTTGGGAAACACCATATATTTT. Encoded protein: CASSLVLGNTIYF.

The chain is built from TRBV10-1 and TRBJ1-5; D might be TRBD1 (6 bases). In germline, CDR1 is WNHNN, CDR2 SYGVQD (reference sequence). The CDR3 totals 15 residues. Trimming cost V 2 bases and J 5 bases, with 13 bases left between them. The CDR3 reads CASSEGSGEDQPQHF. CDR3 nucleotides: TGCGCCAGCAGTGAGGGGTCAGGGGAGGATCAGCCCCAGCATTTT.

The chain employs TRBV11-3 and TRBJ2-1; D gene ambiguous. Germline-derived CDR1 and CDR2 are SGHNT and YENEEA. Trimming shortened V by 2 bases and J by 8 bases, and 10 bases separated the two germline ends. The CDR3 has 13 residues. CDR3 bases: TGTGCCAGCAGCTTAAAATCCGGAGATGAGCAGTTCTTC. This encodes CASSLKSGDEQFF.

Here the CDR3 reads CASSLGLAGDNEQFF. The CDR3 nucleotides are TGCGCCAGCAGCTTGGGACTAGCGGGAGACAATGAGCAGTTCTTC. This chain connects TRBV5-1 to TRBJ2-1; TRBD2 agrees at 12 bases. CDR1 SGHRS and CDR2 YFSETQ come from the germline V gene. With V trimmed by 0 bases and J by 5 bases, 0 bases remained unmatched. The CDR3 is made up of 15 amino acids.

The gene calls are TRBV6-6 and TRBJ2-3; D perhaps matches TRBD2 (6 bases). With 0 bases removed from V and 2 bases from J, the gap between germline ends came to 9 bases. In germline, CDR1 is MNHNY, CDR2 SVGAGI (reference sequence). The CDR3 has 15 residues. The CDR3 loop reads CASSYSTGATDTQYF. The CDR3 region has the DNA TGTGCCAGCAGTTACTCGACGGGAGCCACAGATACGCAGTATTTT.

This clone was detected only a few times. CDR3 bases: TGTGCCATCAGTGACCAAAATCAGCCCCAGCATTTT. Translating gives CAISDQNQPQHF. The rearrangement joins TRBV10-3 to TRBJ1-5, with no clear D. The CDR3 runs 12 residues. Trimming removed 3 bases from V and 4 bases from J, with 4 bases in between. Germline V gene data show CDR1 as ENHRY and CDR2 as SYGVKD.

V is TRBV30 and J is TRBJ2-3; TRBD2 matches 10 bases. This CDR3 has 14 amino acids. The germline gives CDR1 GTSNPN, CDR2 SVGIG (reference sequence). With V trimmed by 4 bases and J by 2 bases, 3 bases remained unmatched. The CDR3: CAWTSGGNTDTQYF. DNA for the CDR3: TGTGCCTGGACTAGCGGGGGAAACACAGATACGCAGTATTTT.

The chain links TRBV28 to TRBJ1-1, with D possibly matching TRBD1 (5 bases). With 7 bases removed from V and 1 base from J, the gap between germline ends came to 16 bases. Germline CDR1 MDHEN, CDR2 SYDVKM. This CDR3 spans 15 amino acids. The CDR3 region has the DNA TGTGCCAGCAAGGGACGTGGGGCGACGAACACTGAAGCTTTCTTT. This codes for CASKGRGATNTEAFF.